These 14 T cell receptor beta chains share one sample of origin, sequenced in a study of early T cells in non-severe SARS-CoV-2 infection. MiXCR, applied by TCRdb to the 5' RACE reads, yields one record per CDR3 protein. The table shows approximately 34,000 distinct CDR3 sequences, with roughly 5.4% occurring only once. Sequenced material: whole blood, taken at baseline. The receptors originated from an adult who was a healthcare worker with PCR-confirmed SARS-CoV-2 infection or an uninfected control (not recorded which).

DNA for the CDR3: TGTGCCAGCAGCAAACCCGGTGAGGGGGCACACGAGCAGTACTTC. This gives the protein CASSKPGEGAHEQYF. V usage is TRBV3-1 and J usage is TRBJ2-7, with 7 nucleotides matching TRBD1. V dropped 5 bases and J dropped 5; count of bases not matched to a gene: 12. CDR1 and CDR2 from the germline V gene are LGHDT and YNNKEL (reference sequence). The length of the CDR3 is 15 residues.

This clonotype is judged medium-sized (0.01 to 0.1%). The gene calls are TRBV6-6 and TRBJ2-7, with 12 nucleotides matching TRBD2. V lost 3 bases, J lost 7 bases, and 7 bases stayed unmatched. Germline CDR1 is MNHNY and CDR2 is SVGAGI (reference sequence). This CDR3 has 15 amino acids. The CDR3 protein is CASSYTASGRGEQYV. The CDR3 DNA reads TGTGCCAGCAGTTATACGGCTAGCGGGAGGGGAGAGCAGTACGTC.

This clonotype was picked up many times. This chain joins TRBV30 and TRBJ1-5; 7 nucleotides agree with TRBD1. The CDR3 runs 13 residues. Losses at the gene ends were 3 bases for V and 11 bases for J; bases not matched to a gene: 10. CDR1 is GTSNPN, CDR2 SVGIG, per germline (reference sequence). The chain's CDR3 is CAWRGTQGRTQHF. The CDR3 DNA follows: TGTGCCTGGAGGGGTACACAGGGGAGGACCCAGCATTTT.

This clonotype occurred many times. The CDR3 nucleotides are TGCGCCAGCAGCTATGGACAGGGGGGGCAGCCCCAGCATTTT. This translates into CASSYGQGGQPQHF. The chain recombines TRBV5-1 with TRBJ1-5, with TRBD1 matching 10 bases. The V gene end was trimmed by 3 bases and the J gene end by 7 bases; junction bases not matched to a gene: 4. The CDR3 length is 14 residues. Germline V gene lookup returns CDR1 SGHRS and CDR2 YFSETQ.

This clonotype was recorded many times. The chain carries TRBV7-9 and TRBJ2-7; no reliable D call. Trimming pared 1 base from V and 4 bases from J, leaving 11 bases between. The CDR3 consists of 14 residues. Germline assignment: CDR1 SEHNR and CDR2 FQNEAQ (reference sequence). The CDR3 bases are TGTGCCAGCAGCTTAGTAGCTTACCCTTACGAGCAGTACTTC. Translated, it gives CASSLVAYPYEQYF.

This clonotype was observed at least ten times. The rearrangement links TRBV5-4 to TRBJ1-2; 7 bases fit TRBD1. This CDR3 has 14 amino acids. The J segment lost 3 bases and the V segment lost 0 bases, leaving 2 bases of the junction unmatched. CDR1 SGHNT and CDR2 YYREEE come from the germline V gene (reference sequence). The CDR3 is CASSLGDSHYGYTF. The CDR3 DNA is TGTGCCAGCAGCTTGGGGGACAGCCACTATGGCTACACCTTC.

This clonotype was counted a few times. One junction end disagrees with the germline gene, perhaps due to a read error. The V gene is TRBV2, the J gene TRBJ1-1, with TRBD1 as a possible D gene (5 bases). The CDR3 length is 14 residues. Germline V gives CDR1 SNHLY, CDR2 FYNNEI. CDR3: CAGRLGALNTEAFF. CDR3 coding DNA: TGTGCCGGCAGGCTTGGGGCTCTGAACACTGAAGCTTTCTTT.

This clonotype was picked up many times. The V gene is TRBV6-6, the J gene TRBJ2-1; a weak D match, TRBD2 (5 bases). The CDR3 extends over 16 amino acids. Germline V gene sequence: CDR1 MNHNY, CDR2 SVGAGI (reference sequence). Trimming took off 5 bases at V and 0 bases at J, with 14 bases between the two ends. The CDR3 nucleotides are TGTGCCAGCAGTGACGCCCTGGGGAGCTCCTACAATGAGCAGTTCTTC. This gives the protein CASSDALGSSYNEQFF.

Note on this clonotype: Being one base from a much bigger clone, this may be a read error. This chain uses TRBV20-1 with TRBJ2-1, with TRBD2 matching 8 bases. This CDR3 contains 15 residues. The V gene's germline CDR1 is DFQATT and CDR2 SNEGSKA (reference sequence). The CDR3 is CSAPEKRESYNGQFF. CDR3 DNA: TGCAGTGCTCCGGAGAAGCGGGAGTCCTACAATGGGCAGTTCTTC.

This clonotype was observed a few times. V usage is TRBV7-2 and J usage is TRBJ2-7; no firm D call. The CDR3 consists of 13 residues. Trimming stripped 2 bases from V and 7 bases from J, with 12 bases between. Germline V gene lookup returns CDR1 SGHTA and CDR2 FQGNSA. Here the CDR3 reads CASSLRNGVEQYV. CDR3 DNA: TGTGCCAGCAGCTTAAGAAATGGGGTTGAGCAGTACGTC.

Of note for this clonotype: This sequence may be a read error, since a much larger clone differs from it by one base. The chain combines TRBV19 with TRBJ2-7; 8 bases agree with TRBD1. Germline V CDR1 and CDR2: LNHDA, SQIVND (reference sequence). The CDR3 length is 14 residues. The CDR3 loop is CASSIGTGSYELYF. The CDR3 DNA reads as TGTGCCAGTAGTATCGGGACAGGCTCCTACGAGCTGTACTTC.

This clonotype was found many times. The gene calls are TRBV7-9 and TRBJ1-1, with D unresolved. The CDR3 covers 14 residues. Between the trimmed V and J ends, which lost 1 base and 1 base, there was a span of 7 bases. CDR1 is SEHNR, CDR2 FQNEAQ, per germline (reference sequence). The CDR3 protein is CASSLGQANTEAFF. The CDR3 DNA reads as TGTGCCAGCAGCTTAGGGCAGGCGAACACTGAAGCTTTCTTT.

This clonotype was observed at least ten times. The J gene is TRBJ2-1, the V gene TRBV20-1; D possibly corresponds to TRBD1 (5 bases). V dropped 6 bases and J dropped 3 bases, with 12 bases sitting between them. Germline V gene sequence: CDR1 DFQATT, CDR2 SNEGSKA (reference sequence). CDR3 length: 13 amino acids. The CDR3 spells CSAASGIYNEQFF. The CDR3 DNA reads as TGCAGTGCGGCGTCAGGGATCTACAATGAGCAGTTCTTC.

This clonotype was seen ten or more times. The chain combines TRBV5-5 with TRBJ2-7; 7 positions match TRBD1. The J segment lost 6 bases and the V segment lost 2 bases, leaving 2 bases of the junction unmatched. The CDR3 length is 12 residues. CDR1 and CDR2 (germline): SGHKS, YYEKEE (reference sequence). The CDR3 sequence is CASSLTGVEQYV. The CDR3 nucleotides are TGTGCCAGCAGCTTAACAGGGGTCGAGCAGTACGTC.